This T cell receptor beta chain was obtained from a study of cytomegalovirus exposure and HLA in healthy donors. 13 Jbeta primers and 60 Vbeta primers were used for the PCR. Profiling relied on immunoSEQ multiplex PCR, and the TCRdb table lists in-frame clones only, not all of them. In the table there are 110,000 to 150,000 clones, about 73% of which are singletons. As concerns this clone: Its antigen is undetermined.

Points from the study as a whole: In a later analysis, the majority of CMV-associated beta chains seemingly showed HLA restriction. Later work associated over 15,000 TCR beta sequences with HLA alleles at 0.05 false discovery rate.

Germline CDR1 SGHDN, CDR2 FVKESK. The CDR3 runs 15 residues. The V and J ends lost 4 bases and 6 bases respectively, with 16 bases between them. The receptor comes from an older woman in good health and CMV-seropositive. The genes are TRBV14 and TRBJ1-5; D may be TRBD1 (6 bases). The sequenced sample consisted of PBMCs. CDR3 bases: TGTGCCAGCAGCCCCTCGGGGGGCCTGGGTCAGCCCCAGCATTTT. Encoded protein: CASSPSGGLGQPQHF. The entire variable domain, with the rest obtained from reference TRBV14 and TRBJ1-5, is as follows: EAGVTQFPSHSVIEKGQTVTLRCDPISGHDNLYWYRRVMGKEIKFLLHFVKESKQDESGMPNNRFLAERTGGTYSTLKVQPAELEDSGVYFCASSPSGGLGQPQHFGDGTRLSIL.